These 28 T cell receptor beta chains share one sample of origin, sequenced in a study of vaccination effects on CD4 cells after COVID-19 (dated by TCRdb to 2021 to 2024). The library was generated by the immunoSEQ multiplex PCR assay. Here the immuneACCESS table is served through TCRdb, limited to in-frame sequences with V and J called. Missing clones are a known gap in these copies; in checked studies unresolved V genes cover under half, and the rest lacks a known reason. For this sample there are tens of thousands of clones; over 60% appear just once. The ten largest clones take up about 35% of the sample. No antigen is known for these receptors. In the ViraFEST assay, PBMC were stimulated with viral peptide pools, and TCR sequencing was then used to find antigen-specific CD4+ T cell clonotypes based on their expansion. After less than 13 days of culture, CD4+ T cells were isolated with the EasySep CD4+ T cell isolation kit. Convalescent patients had PCR-confirmed SARS-CoV-2 infection between March and December 2020, before Alpha, Beta and Delta variants emerged in the United States.

The sequences come from CD4+ T cells from PBMCs cultured with a peptide pool, collected before COVID-19 vaccination. These TCRs come from a human donor who had a prior SARS-CoV-2 infection.

This clone is a singleton in its sample. The chain recombines TRBV11-2 with TRBJ2-7; no clear D gene. The CDR3 sequence is 16 residues long. Germline V CDR1 and CDR2: SGHAT, FQNNGV. V was cut by 1 base and J by 2 bases, with 15 bases left in between. The CDR3 reads CASSLAPFGQAYEQYF. CDR3 sequence (DNA): TGTGCCAGCAGCTTAGCCCCTTTCGGCCAGGCCTACGAGCAGTACTTC.

This clone appeared a few times. The chain joins TRBV28 to TRBJ1-4, with D perhaps TRBD1 (6 bases). Germline V gene sequence: CDR1 MDHEN, CDR2 SYDVKM. CDR3 length: 16 residues. The germline V and J ends were trimmed by 5 bases and 4 bases, with 17 bases remaining between them. The CDR3 region has the DNA TGTGCCAGCAGTCCCGGAGGGGAGGGGGATAATGAAAAACTGTTTTTT. It encodes CASSPGGEGDNEKLFF.

The chain employs TRBV5-4 and TRBJ2-3; 12 bases agree with TRBD2. Germline V gene lookup returns CDR1 SGHNT and CDR2 YYREEE (reference sequence). Trimming removed 1 base from V and 4 bases from J; junction bases left unmatched: 7. This CDR3 comprises 17 residues. The CDR3 protein is CASSLPLAGGLPDTQYF. As DNA, the CDR3 is TGTGCCAGCAGCTTGCCCCTAGCGGGGGGGCTGCCAGATACGCAGTATTTT.

The genes are TRBV7-9 and TRBJ2-5, with a tentative D call TRBD2 (5 bases). Germline V gene data show CDR1 as SEHNR and CDR2 as FQNEAQ (reference sequence). V was clipped by 4 bases and J by 7 bases, with 13 bases between them. This CDR3 spans 13 amino acids. The CDR3 DNA is TGTGCCAGCAGCTCCGGACCCGAGGGGACCCAGTACTTC. It codes for CASSSGPEGTQYF.

The CDR3 DNA is TGTGCCAGCAGCTTGATTAGCGGAAAAGAGACCCAGTACTTC. Its translation: CASSLISGKETQYF. The chain links TRBV11-3 to TRBJ2-5; D may be TRBD2 (6 bases). Trimming shortened V by 3 bases and J by 3 bases, and 11 bases separated the two germline ends. This CDR3 comprises 14 residues. Germline-derived CDR1 and CDR2 are SGHNT and YENEEA. Full variable domain (outside the CDR3, taken from reference TRBV11-3 and TRBJ2-5): EAGVVQSPRYKIIEKKQPVAFWCNPISGHNTLYWYLQNLGQGPELLIRYENEEAVDDSQLPKDRFSAERLKGVDSTLKIQPAELGDSAVYLCASSLISGKETQYFGPGTRLLVL.

Here the CDR3 DNA reads TGTGCCAGCAGTTACTCTACAAAGCGCCCCTCCTACGAGCAGTACTTC. It codes for CASSYSTKRPSYEQYF. The chain employs TRBV6-5 and TRBJ2-7; D unresolved. This CDR3 has 16 residues. Trimming stripped 0 bases from V and 0 bases from J, with 12 bases between. Looked up from germline, CDR1 is MNHEY and CDR2 is SVGAGI.

This sequence joins TRBV4-3 and TRBJ2-5; 9 positions agree with TRBD1. The CDR3 length is 17 residues. The junction had 10 bases not matched to a gene; V was cut back by 0 bases and J by 5 bases. CDR1 and CDR2 (germline): LGHNA, YSLEER. The chain's CDR3 is CASSQDYDRGYGETQYF. The CDR3 nucleotides are TGCGCCAGCAGCCAAGATTACGACAGGGGGTATGGGGAGACCCAGTACTTC.

This clone turned up a few times. V is TRBV3-1 (or the pseudogene TRBV3-2) and J is TRBJ2-7; 8 bases map to TRBD1. Germline V gene lookup returns CDR1 LGHDT and CDR2 YNNKEL (reference sequence). The CDR3 contains 15 residues. V shed 4 bases, J shed 4 bases, and the junction held 9 bases outside the gene matches. The CDR3 coding sequence is TGTGCCAGCAGCCTTACCGCAGGGGGCTTTTACGAGCAGTACTTC. It encodes CASSLTAGGFYEQYF.

This clone was recorded only once. V gene TRBV19 combines with J gene TRBJ1-1; D unresolved. This CDR3 is 13 amino acids long. CDR1 LNHDA and CDR2 SQIVND come from the germline V gene (reference sequence). V was pared by 5 bases and J by 6 bases, with 13 bases between. The CDR3 coding sequence is TGTGCCAGTAGTGTGGGAAGGTACGCTGAAGCTTTCTTT. Translating gives CASSVGRYAEAFF. Full variable domain (missing parts from reference TRBV19 and TRBJ1-1): DGGITQSPKYLFRKEGQNVTLSCEQNLNHDAMYWYRQDPGQGLRLIYYSQIVNDFQKGDIAEGYSVSREKKESFPLTVTSAQKNPTAFYLCASSVGRYAEAFFGQGTRLTVV.

This clone has a handful of counts. The chain is built from TRBV5-1 and TRBJ2-2, with D possibly matching TRBD1 (5 bases). Germline-derived CDR1 and CDR2 are SGHRS and YFSETQ. CDR3 length: 15 amino acids. Trimming cost V 7 bases and J 0 bases, with 13 bases left between them. The DNA for the CDR3 is TGCGCCAGCGGCAGGGCGATGACGAACACCGGGGAGCTGTTTTTT. Amino acid sequence: CASGRAMTNTGELFF. The entire variable domain, with the rest obtained from reference TRBV5-1 and TRBJ2-2, is as follows: KAGVTQTPRYLIKTRGQQVTLSCSPISGHRSVSWYQQTPGQGLQFLFEYFSETQRNKGNFPGRFSGRQFSNSRSEMNVSTLELGDSALYLCASGRAMTNTGELFFGEGSRLTVL.

This chain joins TRBV5-8 and TRBJ2-7, with D unclear. The ends were cut back, 1 base at V and 6 bases at J, with 11 bases in the middle. Germline V lookup: CDR1 SGHTS, CDR2 YDEGEE. There are 13 residues in the CDR3. The CDR3 loop is CASSLTGFGEQYF. CDR3 coding DNA: TGTGCCAGCAGCTTGACCGGATTCGGCGAGCAGTACTTC. Looking up the rest from reference TRBV5-8 and TRBJ2-7 gives the full variable domain: EAGVTQSPTHLIKTRGQQATLRCSPISGHTSVYWYQQALGLGLQFLLWYDEGEERNRGNFPPRFSGRQFPNYSSELNVNALELEDSALYLCASSLTGFGEQYFGPGTRLTVT.

This chain's CDR3 is CASSLVAGTGYVNEQFF. The CDR3 nucleotides read TGTGCCAGCAGCTTGGTAGCGGGGACTGGTTATGTCAATGAGCAGTTCTTC. The chain carries TRBV5-6 and TRBJ2-1, with 8 positions matching TRBD2. V trimming: 0 bases; J trimming: 6 bases; junction bases outside the gene matches: 11. The CDR3 covers 17 residues. CDR1 is SGHDT, CDR2 YYEEEE, per germline.

This chain links TRBV6-5 with TRBJ2-1; the match to TRBD2 covers 9 bases. Losses at the gene ends were 6 bases for V and 8 bases for J; bases not matched to a gene: 5. CDR1 and CDR2 (germline): MNHEY, SVGAGI. This CDR3 is built from 13 residues. CDR3 sequence: CASRLLAGYEQFF. CDR3 DNA sequence: TGTGCCAGCAGGCTACTAGCGGGCTATGAGCAGTTCTTC.

The table lists this clone with a few counts. The V call is TRBV7-3, the J call TRBJ1-6, with TRBD1 matching over 8 bases. V lost 5 bases and J lost 7; bases outside the gene matches: 4. The CDR3 runs 14 residues. Germline V CDR1 and CDR2: SGHTA, FQGTGA. CDR3 loop: CASSQTGVNSPLHF. The CDR3 nucleotides read TGTGCCAGCAGCCAGACAGGGGTCAATTCACCCCTCCACTTT.

In this sample, this clone turned up once. This sequence joins TRBV6-4 and TRBJ2-2, with D possibly TRBD2 on 6 matching bases. In germline, CDR1 is MRHNA, CDR2 SNTAGT. CDR3 length: 15 residues. The V end was cut by 3 bases, the J end by 5 bases, with 13 bases between. The CDR3 spells CASSENGRETGELFF. CDR3 DNA sequence: TGTGCCAGCAGTGAAAACGGGAGAGAGACCGGGGAGCTGTTTTTT.

The V and J genes are TRBV12-3 or TRBV12-4 and TRBJ2-1; 7 bases map to TRBD2. This CDR3 is built from 13 residues. Losses at the gene ends were 5 bases for V and 9 bases for J; bases not matched to a gene: 7. CDR3 amino acids: CASSKAGTTEQFF. The CDR3 DNA is TGTGCCAGCAGTAAAGCCGGGACTACTGAGCAGTTCTTC.

For this clone: Distinct nucleotide sequences in the sample also encode this CDR3. CDR3 sequence reads: CASSSGPYNSPLHF. As DNA, the CDR3 is TGTGCCAGCAGTTCTGGACCCTATAATTCACCCCTCCACTTT. The chain recombines TRBV6-5 with TRBJ1-6, with D unresolved. V lost 4 bases and J lost 2, with 6 bases in between. CDR1 and CDR2 from the germline V gene are MNHEY and SVGAGI. This CDR3 has 14 residues.

The rearrangement uses TRBV11-3 and TRBJ2-1; unclear D gene. CDR1 and CDR2 (germline): SGHNT, YENEEA. Trimming removed 8 bases from V and 0 bases from J, with 8 bases in between. The CDR3 has 13 amino acids. The CDR3 loop is CASEMSSYNEQFF. The CDR3 coding sequence is TGTGCCAGCGAGATGAGCTCCTACAATGAGCAGTTCTTC. Together with reference TRBV11-3 and TRBJ2-1, the CDR3 gives the full variable domain: EAGVVQSPRYKIIEKKQPVAFWCNPISGHNTLYWYLQNLGQGPELLIRYENEEAVDDSQLPKDRFSAERLKGVDSTLKIQPAELGDSAVYLCASEMSSYNEQFFGPGTRLTVL.

This rearrangement joins TRBV3-1 (or the pseudogene TRBV3-2) to TRBJ2-5; D may be TRBD2 (5 bases). Trimming cost V 2 bases and J 13 bases, with 17 bases left between them. This CDR3 spans 13 amino acids. Germline lookup yields CDR1 LGHDT and CDR2 YNNKEL (reference sequence). The CDR3: CASSQTDSLHTYF. Here the CDR3 DNA reads TGTGCCAGCAGCCAAACGGACTCTCTCCATACGTACTTC.

The rearrangement uses TRBV11-3 and TRBJ2-1, with D maybe TRBD2 (5 bases). CDR3 size: 15 residues. V was trimmed by 2 bases and J by 3 bases, leaving 11 bases between them. Germline CDR1 is SGHNT and CDR2 is YENEEA. DNA of the CDR3: TGTGCCAGCAGCTTAAGGGTGGCGGGCTACAATGAGCAGTTCTTC. Protein product: CASSLRVAGYNEQFF. The whole variable domain, remainder taken from reference TRBV11-3 and TRBJ2-1, is EAGVVQSPRYKIIEKKQPVAFWCNPISGHNTLYWYLQNLGQGPELLIRYENEEAVDDSQLPKDRFSAERLKGVDSTLKIQPAELGDSAVYLCASSLRVAGYNEQFFGPGTRLTVL.

The chain employs TRBV5-1 and TRBJ1-3, with a weak D call TRBD1 (6 bases). Trimming cost V 0 bases and J 1 base, with 11 bases left between them. The CDR3 has 16 residues. The germline V gene has CDR1 SGHRS and CDR2 YFSETQ. For the CDR3, the DNA is TGCGCCAGCAGCTTGGGGTACAGGGCATCTGGAAACACCATATATTTT. Amino acids: CASSLGYRASGNTIYF.

V is TRBV5-1 and J is TRBJ2-7, with TRBD1 matching over 9 bases. The length of the CDR3 is 15 residues. Trimming took 4 bases from V and 1 from J; bases not matched to a gene: 6. Germline V CDR1 and CDR2: SGHRS, YFSETQ. The CDR3 spells CASSHSGTGSYEQYF. The DNA of the CDR3 is TGCGCCAGCAGCCACTCCGGGACAGGGTCCTACGAGCAGTACTTC.

The CDR3 sequence is CASSLLTGITGNTIYF. CDR3 nucleotide sequence: TGTGCCAGCAGTTTATTGACAGGGATAACTGGAAACACCATATATTTT. The chain joins TRBV28 to TRBJ1-3; TRBD1 matches at 7 bases. There are 16 residues in the CDR3. Germline lookup yields CDR1 MDHEN and CDR2 SYDVKM. V was pared by 1 base and J by 2 bases, with 5 bases of the junction left unmatched.

This chain joins TRBV5-1 and TRBJ2-3; possible D gene TRBD1, 5 bases. The CDR3 covers 15 residues. In germline, CDR1 is SGHRS, CDR2 YFSETQ. The V end was cut by 4 bases, the J end by 0 bases, with 12 bases between. CDR3: CASSQGFSSTDTQYF. The CDR3 coding sequence is TGCGCCAGCAGCCAGGGATTCAGTAGCACAGATACGCAGTATTTT.

The chain uses TRBV11-3 and TRBJ2-7, with 10 positions matching TRBD2. V gave up 0 bases and J gave up 2 bases; unmatched junction bases: 7. The CDR3 has 17 amino acids. Germline V gene data show CDR1 as SGHNT and CDR2 as YENEEA. CDR3: CASSLDSRTSGTYEQYF. In DNA form, the CDR3 reads TGTGCCAGCAGCTTAGATTCCCGGACTAGCGGAACCTACGAGCAGTACTTC.

The table lists this clone with a few counts. This chain joins TRBV5-1 and TRBJ2-5, with a weak D call TRBD1 (5 bases). Germline CDR1 reads SGHRS; CDR2 reads YFSETQ. Trimming pared 4 bases from V and 5 bases from J, leaving 15 bases between. CDR3 length equals 14 residues. The CDR3 loop is CASSPGPRLETQYF. As DNA, the CDR3 is TGCGCCAGCAGCCCAGGGCCCCGGCTCGAGACCCAGTACTTC. Drawing the rest from reference TRBV5-1 and TRBJ2-5, the complete variable domain is KAGVTQTPRYLIKTRGQQVTLSCSPISGHRSVSWYQQTPGQGLQFLFEYFSETQRNKGNFPGRFSGRQFSNSRSEMNVSTLELGDSALYLCASSPGPRLETQYFGPGTRLLVL.

The V and J genes are TRBV12-5 and TRBJ1-3, with a possible D match to TRBD1 (5 bases). Trimming shortened V by 3 bases and J by 2 bases, and 11 bases separated the two germline ends. Germline CDR1 and CDR2: LGHNT and FRNRAP. The CDR3 has 15 amino acids. CDR3 region: CASGFRRGTGNTIYF. CDR3 sequence (DNA): TGTGCTAGTGGTTTTCGAAGGGGAACTGGAAACACCATATATTTT.

This chain joins TRBV3-1 (or the pseudogene TRBV3-2) and TRBJ1-2, with 7 bases fitting TRBD1. Trimming at V came to 3 bases and at J to 3 bases, leaving 1 base not matched to a gene. Germline CDR1 LGHDT, CDR2 YNNKEL (reference sequence). This CDR3 is 13 amino acids long. CDR3 protein: CASSQGTDYGYTF. The CDR3 DNA is TGTGCCAGCAGCCAGGGGACAGACTATGGCTACACCTTC.